This T cell receptor beta chain was observed in a study of cytomegalovirus exposure and HLA in healthy donors. Overall study findings and caveats: A further, later analysis showed that HLA-associated TCR beta chains (compared with equally common others) were more clonally expanded. Later on, an analysis showed TCR association rates differing by HLA locus, with DRB1 the most and HLA-C the fewest. It was reported that TCR beta sequences correctly inferred the HLA-A and HLA-B alleles for most subjects.

Germline CDR1 reads SGHTS; CDR2 reads YDEGEE. The trim removed 4 bases at V and 3 bases at J, leaving 15 bases unmatched. This CDR3 has 18 residues. As for this clone: Antigen: not known.

A multiplex PCR was run with 60 Vbeta primers and 13 Jbeta primers. Here immunoSEQ multiplex PCR was the method, and the copy in TCRdb shows in-frame clones only, minus some. The sample holds 150,000 or so clones, 80% seen once. What was sequenced was PBMCs. This clonotype was sampled from a man aged 50-60 years in good health and CMV-seronegative. V gene TRBV5-8 combines with J gene TRBJ1-1; 10 bases agree with TRBD1. CDR3 coding DNA: TGTGCCAGCAGCATACGACAGGGGGCGTCGTTCTCGGACACTGAAGCTTTCTTT. The encoded protein is CASSIRQGASFSDTEAFF.